Following are 22 T cell receptor beta chains from one sample sequenced in a study of T cell responses to AZD1222 COVID-19 vaccine. Generated by immunoSEQ multiplex PCR, the TCRdb table keeps only in-frame clones and is missing some. In the table there are over 75,000 clones, roughly nine tenths of which are singletons. Sequencing was performed on peripheral blood, taken on day 0 of AZD1222 vaccination. All receptors derive from an adult in good health.

V gene TRBV7-9 combines with J gene TRBJ2-5; D might be TRBD1 or TRBD2, each matching 5 bases. The germline gives CDR1 SEHNR, CDR2 FQNEAQ (reference sequence). The V end was cut by 6 bases, the J end by 7 bases, with 24 bases between. This CDR3 has 16 amino acids. CDR3 protein: CASRTTRGGAGATQYF. In DNA, the CDR3 is TGTGCCAGCAGAACCACCCGGGGCGGAGCAGGAGCGACCCAGTACTTC. Looking up the rest from reference TRBV7-9 and TRBJ2-5 gives the full variable domain: DTGVSQNPRHKITKRGQNVTFRCDPISEHNRLYWYRQTLGQGPEFLTYFQNEAQLEKSRLLSDRFSAERPKGSFSTLEIQRTEQGDSAMYLCASRTTRGGAGATQYFGPGTRLLVL.

The rearrangement joins TRBV6-5 to TRBJ2-7, with 9 bases that match TRBD1. The length of the CDR3 is 13 residues. V shed 4 bases, J shed 5 bases, and the junction held 3 bases outside the gene matches. Per germline, CDR1 MNHEY and CDR2 SVGAGI. As DNA, the CDR3 is TGTGCCAGCAGTTTACAGGGGGCCCACGAGCAGTACTTC. This sequence encodes CASSLQGAHEQYF.

The chain carries TRBV5-1 and TRBJ1-3; weak D call: TRBD1 (5 bases). Germline CDR1 and CDR2: SGHRS and YFSETQ. This CDR3 spans 16 amino acids. Trimming took off 4 bases at V and 0 bases at J, with 14 bases between the two ends. The DNA for the CDR3 is TGCGCCAGCAGCCTGACCCCGAGGGGCTCTGGAAACACCATATATTTT. Translation: CASSLTPRGSGNTIYF.

This clone was observed a few times. The chain has TRBV7-2 and TRBJ2-7; D tentatively reads TRBD1 or TRBD2 (6 bases each). The CDR3 has 13 residues. V was cut by 9 bases and J by 0 bases, with 12 bases left in between. Germline values: CDR1 SGHTA, CDR2 FQGNSA. The CDR3 reads CASRGLVSYEQYF. DNA for the CDR3: TGTGCCAGTCGGGGGCTAGTCTCCTACGAGCAGTACTTC.

This clone has just one count. The chain joins TRBV6-5 to TRBJ2-5; 7 bases are a match to TRBD1. J was trimmed by 2 bases and V by 2 bases; bases with no gene match: 5. Germline V gene lookup returns CDR1 MNHEY and CDR2 SVGAGI. The CDR3 runs to 15 residues. The CDR3 nucleotides read TGTGCCAGCAGTTACGGGGACAGAATTCAAGAGACCCAGTACTTC. It encodes CASSYGDRIQETQYF.

The chain couples TRBV11-2 to TRBJ2-5; the D gene could be TRBD1 or TRBD2 (5 bases each). With 1 base removed from V and 1 base from J, the gap between germline ends came to 16 bases. Germline V CDR1 and CDR2: SGHAT, FQNNGV. This CDR3 has 17 residues. The chain's CDR3 is CASSLGVTIGTQETQYF. CDR3 nucleotide sequence: TGTGCCAGCAGCTTAGGTGTTACCATCGGGACCCAAGAGACCCAGTACTTC.

As concerns this clone: The junction shows a germline mismatch at one end, possibly a read error. V and J are TRBV7-8 and TRBJ2-7; TRBD2 matches 7 bases. The germline V gene encodes CDR1 SGHVS and CDR2 FQNEAQ. The CDR3 extends over 13 amino acids. The DNA of the CDR3 is TGTGCCAGCAGCTTACTCACGGGAGGTTTCCCCCTCTTC. Protein: CASSLLTGGFPLF.

The chain couples TRBV14 to TRBJ2-2; 8 bases are a match to TRBD1. V gave up 4 bases and J gave up 8 bases; unmatched junction bases: 3. CDR1 is SGHDN, CDR2 FVKESK, per germline. CDR3 size: 13 residues. Written as DNA, the CDR3 is TGTGCCAGCAGCCGGACAGGGCGGGGGGAGCTGTTTTTT. The encoded protein is CASSRTGRGELFF.

This sequence joins TRBV9 and TRBJ2-3, with D hard to call. The V end lost 0 bases, the J end lost 5 bases, and 19 bases lay between the germline ends. Germline V lookup: CDR1 SGDLS, CDR2 YYNGEE. The CDR3 sequence is 17 residues long. The CDR3: CASSVAHAGPVIDTQYF. DNA for the CDR3: TGTGCCAGCAGCGTAGCTCACGCAGGCCCAGTGATAGATACGCAGTATTTT.

V usage is TRBV29-1 and J usage is TRBJ1-1; TRBD1 is a possible D gene (5 bases). There are 14 residues in the CDR3. Trimming removed 6 bases from V and 8 bases from J, with 22 bases in between. Germline V lookup: CDR1 SQVTM, CDR2 ANQGSEA. Here the CDR3 DNA reads TGCAGCGTCGCCCCGGGACCTCGTAATCGCGAAGCTTTCTTT. Its translation: CSVAPGPRNREAFF.

The J gene is TRBJ2-1, the V gene TRBV11-2; 8 bases match TRBD2. With 4 bases clipped from V and 4 bases from J, the junction kept 6 bases outside the gene matches. The length of the CDR3 is 15 residues. In germline, CDR1 is SGHAT, CDR2 FQNNGV. CDR3 in amino acids: CASSSLAGTYNEQFF. Here the CDR3 DNA reads TGTGCCAGCAGCTCGTTAGCGGGAACGTACAATGAGCAGTTCTTC.

V and J are TRBV24-1 and TRBJ2-5; D perhaps matches TRBD2 (7 bases). The V end was cut by 6 bases, the J end by 2 bases, with 15 bases between. Per germline, CDR1 KGHDR and CDR2 SFDVKD. This CDR3 comprises 15 residues. The CDR3 coding sequence is TGTGCCACCAGTCCTGGGGGGGCCGCGCAAGAGACCCAGTACTTC. Its protein product is CATSPGGAAQETQYF.

The rearrangement uses TRBV30 and TRBJ1-6; tentatively, D is TRBD1 (6 bases). Germline CDR1 reads GTSNPN; CDR2 reads SVGIG (reference sequence). Trimming left V 8 bases short and J 4 bases short, with 12 bases between. CDR3 length equals 13 residues. In DNA form, the CDR3 reads TGTGCCAGCGGACAGTTTTATAATTCACCCCTCCACTTT. Translated, it gives CASGQFYNSPLHF.

The rearrangement links TRBV11-2 to TRBJ1-1, with D possibly matching TRBD1 (5 bases). V was pared by 10 bases and J by 5 bases, with 17 bases between. The CDR3 has 13 residues. The germline gives CDR1 SGHAT, CDR2 FQNNGV. The CDR3 DNA follows: TGTGCCACCTCAGCCGGGGCAGGGACTGAAGCTTTCTTT. Translated, it gives CATSAGAGTEAFF.

The J gene is TRBJ2-6, the V gene TRBV27, with D perhaps TRBD1 or TRBD2 (5 bases each). This CDR3 is 15 amino acids long. Germline CDR1 is MNHEY and CDR2 is SMNVEV (reference sequence). Trimming shortened V by 6 bases and J by 2 bases, and 11 bases separated the two germline ends. For the CDR3, the DNA is TGTGCCAGCAGCACCGGGGCCCCTGGGGCCAACGTCCTGACTTTC. Encoded protein: CASSTGAPGANVLTF.

The chain joins TRBV4-1 to TRBJ2-2; D is undetermined. Germline-derived CDR1 and CDR2 are MGHRA and YSYEKL. CDR3 length equals 14 residues. V lost 1 base and J lost 6, with 9 bases in between. The CDR3 protein is CASSQVPGPGELFF. CDR3 DNA: TGCGCCAGCAGCCAAGTCCCAGGCCCCGGGGAGCTGTTTTTT.

The chain links TRBV5-5 to TRBJ2-7; 9 nucleotides align to TRBD1. Trimming at V came to 4 bases and at J to 6 bases, leaving 8 bases not matched to a gene. The CDR3 sequence is 14 residues long. The germline CDR1 and CDR2 sequences are SGHKS and YYEKEE (reference sequence). CDR3 region: CASSPGGQGSEQYF. For the CDR3, the DNA is TGTGCCAGCAGCCCTGGGGGACAGGGATCCGAGCAGTACTTC.

The chain couples TRBV6-4 to TRBJ1-2; D not resolved. The germline CDR1 and CDR2 sequences are MRHNA and SNTAGT. The CDR3 runs 13 residues. V lost 2 bases and J lost 1, with 5 bases in between. The CDR3 DNA follows: TGTGCCAGCAGTGACGGTCATAACTATGGCTACACCTTC. Its protein is CASSDGHNYGYTF.

This clone was detected only once. The chain is built from TRBV3-1 (or the pseudogene TRBV3-2) and TRBJ2-4; 8 nucleotides match TRBD2. The V and J ends lost 0 bases and 2 bases, in that order; junction bases with no gene match: 9. The CDR3 contains 18 residues. Per germline, CDR1 LGHDT and CDR2 YNNKEL (reference sequence). This chain's CDR3 is CASSQDAAGAGSKNIQYF. DNA of the CDR3: TGTGCCAGCAGCCAAGATGCAGCGGGAGCCGGGTCCAAAAACATTCAGTACTTC.

This clone was found once. This chain joins TRBV5-1 and TRBJ1-1, with 7 bases aligning to TRBD1. V lost 4 bases, J lost 8 bases, and 8 bases stayed unmatched. The CDR3 length is 13 residues. The germline CDR1 and CDR2 sequences are SGHRS and YFSETQ. CDR3 loop: CASSIDRANEAFF. Written as DNA, the CDR3 is TGCGCCAGCAGCATAGACAGGGCCAACGAAGCTTTCTTT.

The chain recombines TRBV5-8 with TRBJ2-7; 8 nucleotides match TRBD1. The CDR3 contains 14 residues. Trimming cost V 2 bases and J 5 bases; bases outside gene matches: 6. Germline CDR1 is SGHTS and CDR2 is YDEGEE. CDR3 sequence (DNA): TGTGCCAGCAGCTTTTCGGACAGGGTTCACGAGCAGTACTTC. It yields the protein CASSFSDRVHEQYF.

The V gene is TRBV11-2, the J gene TRBJ1-6; 11 bases fit TRBD1. CDR1 is SGHAT, CDR2 FQNNGV, per germline. The J segment lost 11 bases and the V segment lost 5 bases, leaving 11 bases of the junction unmatched. The length of the CDR3 is 16 residues. The CDR3 spells CASSGGTGGPSAPLHF. The DNA of the CDR3 is TGTGCCAGCAGCGGCGGGACAGGGGGACCATCGGCACCCCTCCACTTT. Together with reference TRBV11-2 and TRBJ1-6, the CDR3 gives the full variable domain: EAGVAQSPRYKIIEKRQSVAFWCNPISGHATLYWYQQILGQGPKLLIQFQNNGVVDDSQLPKDRFSAERLKGVDSTLKIQPAKLEDSAVYLCASSGGTGGPSAPLHFGNGTRLTVT.